This T cell receptor (beta chain) was sequenced during a study of vaccination and CD4 T cells after COVID-19 (dated 2022 in TCRdb). For the study in its entirety: SARS-CoV-2 positivity had been established in the convalescent patients by nasal swab PCR, and mild disease was recorded in under ten of these patients and severe disease in one. The convalescent cohort included six males and four females, with two Hispanic individuals, seven Caucasians, two Asians and one multiracial person. Two doses of either the Pfizer-BioNTech BNT162b2 vaccine (n=8) or the Moderna mRNA-1273 vaccine (n=2) were administered to participants. Post-COVID blood samples were collected from convalescent patients a median of about 92 days after diagnosis, with a range of roughly 30 to 161 days. Post-vaccine blood samples were obtained a median of around 67 days after the second vaccine dose, with a range of roughly 13 to 250 days. Overlapping spike peptide pools from SARS-CoV-2 and from the common cold coronaviruses HCoV-NL63, HCoV-OC43 and HCoV-229E were used as culture stimuli. In control cultures, a CEFX viral epitope pool was used as positive control, an HIV-1 Nef peptide pool was used as negative control, or no peptide was added. In over 8 COVID-19 convalescent patients and a handful of infection-naive healthy vaccine recipients, the spike-specific CD4+ TCR repertoire before mRNA vaccination was compared with the repertoire after mRNA vaccination. What the work shows at the level of the full study, not this receptor alone: Although the median number of SARS-CoV-2-reactive clonotypes went up from roughly 20 after infection to roughly 40 after vaccination, the increase was not significant. Only a relatively small number of convalescent patients were included in the study, and early timepoints following natural infection were not analyzed. Of the vaccine-specific clones in convalescent patients, 304 of 307, or nearly all, reacted only to SARS-CoV-2 spike and did not cross-react with common cold coronaviruses. In convalescent patients, a median around 86% of post-vaccine SARS-CoV-2-reactive clones were detected only after vaccination, and vaccine-specific priming was suggested by this finding.

Trimming at the junction amounts to 3 bases on V and 3 bases on J, and the germline ends lie 9 bases apart. CDR1 SGHTA and CDR2 FQGNSA are derived from the germline V gene. The CDR3 goes from the cysteine to the phenylalanine over 13 residues. Solely the CDR3 DNA is kept, with 39 bases framed from the first base. Only one count was recorded for this clonotype. What antigen it recognizes has not been identified. Base qualities are not provided; no much larger clone lies one nucleotide away. One read provides weak support. The receptor library was made with PCR. DNA from cultured CD4+ T cells was subjected to TCR sequencing with the Oncomine TCR Beta short-read assay at the Johns Hopkins FTIC core. Genomic DNA was extracted from the cultured CD4+ T cells with the QIAamp micro DNA kit. The Oncomine TCR Beta libraries from cultured CD4+ T cells were pooled using unique dual indexes and then sequenced on an Illumina iSeq 100. The authors processed their data as follows. Non-productive sequences were removed, and CDR3s that did not start with C, did not end with F or W, or were shorter than 7 amino acids were discarded. The MANAFEST web application identified antigen-specific clonotypes by comparing peptide-stimulated wells against reference wells and other culture wells. Positive clones required FDR below 0.05, an odds ratio above 5, and productive frequency above 0.1% in at least two of three replicate wells. A clonotype counted as cross-reactive if it showed significant expansion both in the SARS-CoV-2 spike wells and in at least one common cold coronavirus spike condition. Similarity between CDR3 sequences was evaluated in R version 3.6.1 using Levenshtein distances (stringdist) and unrooted phylogenetic trees (ape). TCRdb itself trimmed the public reads at Q25 with fastp, ran MiXCR and retained productive beta chains. Under each unique CDR3 protein, matching rows form one entry showing the most common genes and DNA. What appears here as the V and J calls and clone size reflects TCRdb's work, not the paper's. The sample table lists roughly 18,000 distinct CDR3 sequences, 40% to 50% of them with a count of one. The ten top clones hold 7% to 8.5% of the sample.

The sample's treatment or condition label, decoded: roughly ten-day PBMC culture with coronavirus spike peptide pools or control peptides (ViraFEST assay). The study used the ViraFEST assay, which expanded antigen-specific T cells with peptide pools and then identified expanded clonotypes by TCR sequencing. The convalescent patients' positive SARS-CoV-2 PCR tests were from March to December 2020, which was before the Alpha, Beta and Delta variants emerged in the United States. Each well held millions of PBMCs cultured with around 10 ug/ml peptide pools in IMDM containing around 4.5% human AB serum and around 10 IU/ml IL-2. On days 3 and 7, half of the culture medium was replaced with fresh IL-2-containing medium. Once the cells had been in culture for about 10 days, the EasySep CD4+ T cell isolation kit was used to isolate CD4+ T cells by negative selection. Ficoll-Paque Plus gradient centrifugation was used to isolate PBMCs from whole blood, and the isolated PBMCs were then either used fresh or cryopreserved at -140C. In general, triplicate wells were set up for every culture condition.

The sequenced sample was CD4+ T cells from blood, cultured in vitro, obtained after SARS-CoV-2 vaccination. This chain joins TRBV7-2 to TRBJ2-7; the D region possibly corresponds to TRBD1 (7 bases align). This TCR came from a human donor who had recovered from COVID-19. The CDR3 amino acid sequence is: CASSFQGGYEQYF. The nucleotide sequence is TGTGCCAGCAGCTTCCAGGGGGGCTACGAGCAGTACTTC.